This passage covers 25 T cell receptor beta chains from one sample sequenced in a study of T-cell memory formation after mild COVID-19. TCRdb ran MiXCR on the 5' RACE reads and lists one entry per CDR3 protein. This table has about 240,000 distinct CDR3 sequences, approximately 9% appearing once. Sequencing was done on a sample of PBMCs or a T cell subset sorted from them (not recorded which). The source of these receptors is a young man who had mild COVID-19 (a few samples of this study predate the infection). Cell type and time point are not known.

This clonotype has a handful of counts. V usage is TRBV4-3 and J usage is TRBJ2-3; 10 bases map to TRBD2. From germline, CDR1 is LGHNA and CDR2 YSLEER. Unmatched junction bases numbered 7, after V lost 6 bases and J lost 4 bases. The CDR3 has 15 residues. CDR3 protein: CASRAGTSVPDTQYF. CDR3 nucleotide sequence: TGCGCCAGCAGGGCCGGGACTAGCGTCCCAGATACGCAGTATTTT.

This sequence joins TRBV27 and TRBJ2-3, with D hard to call. V was pared by 5 bases and J by 10 bases, with 31 bases between. Germline V CDR1 and CDR2: MNHEY, SMNVEV (reference sequence). The CDR3 is 18 residues long. The CDR3 here is CASSTFVTRREATLPQYF. The CDR3 DNA sequence: TGTGCCAGCAGTACGTTCGTGACAAGACGCGAAGCTACTCTACCGCAGTATTTT.

The chain combines TRBV7-9 with TRBJ2-3, with D unclear. This CDR3 region has 14 residues. Looked up from germline, CDR1 is SEHNR and CDR2 is FQNEAQ (reference sequence). Trimming took off 7 bases at V and 0 bases at J, with 11 bases between the two ends. CDR3 bases: TGTGCCAGCACCGGCGTTTTTAGCACAGATACGCAGTATTTT. Translating gives CASTGVFSTDTQYF.

This clonotype occurred a few times. The J gene is TRBJ1-2, the V gene TRBV11-2, with 8 positions matching TRBD1. Looked up from germline, CDR1 is SGHAT and CDR2 is FQNNGV. This CDR3 spans 15 amino acids. With V trimmed by 6 bases and J by 4 bases, 10 bases remained unmatched. CDR3 residues: CASRQGEFTPYGYTF. For the CDR3, the DNA is TGTGCCAGCAGACAGGGGGAGTTTACCCCCTATGGCTACACCTTC.

The chain uses TRBV7-9 and TRBJ1-2; D unclear. From germline, CDR1 is SEHNR and CDR2 FQNEAQ (reference sequence). This CDR3 has 15 residues. Between the trimmed V and J ends, which lost 5 bases and 4 bases, there was a span of 17 bases. The CDR3: CASSQFETPIYGYTF. The CDR3 DNA is TGTGCCAGCAGCCAGTTCGAAACCCCCATCTATGGCTACACCTTC. The whole variable domain, filled in from reference TRBV7-9 and TRBJ1-2, reads DTGVSQNPRHKITKRGQNVTFRCDPISEHNRLYWYRQTLGQGPEFLTYFQNEAQLEKSRLLSDRFSAERPKGSFSTLEIQRTEQGDSAMYLCASSQFETPIYGYTFGSGTRLTVV.

This clonotype was picked up a small number of times. The chain uses TRBV4-3 and TRBJ2-3, with TRBD2 matching 11 bases. The CDR3 extends over 15 amino acids. J was trimmed by 1 base and V by 5 bases; bases with no gene match: 2. Germline CDR1 reads LGHNA; CDR2 reads YSLEER. The DNA for the CDR3 is TGCGCCAGCAGCTCTAGCGGGGGGCGCACAGATACGCAGTATTTT. This sequence encodes CASSSSGGRTDTQYF.

This clonotype was detected ten times or more. The chain has TRBV5-1 and TRBJ2-3; 10 bases fit TRBD1. CDR1 is SGHRS, CDR2 YFSETQ, per germline. Trimming took 0 bases from V and 5 from J; bases not matched to a gene: 3. The CDR3 totals 15 residues. CDR3 DNA: TGCGCCAGCAGCTTGGGACAGGGGGCGAGAGATACGCAGTATTTT. As protein: CASSLGQGARDTQYF.

The table lists this clonotype with a few counts. Germline and junction disagree at one end, which may indicate a read error. This chain links TRBV7-2 with TRBJ2-5; D remains ambiguous. The CDR3 extends over 11 amino acids. Germline V gene sequence: CDR1 SGHTA, CDR2 FQGNSA. As DNA, the CDR3 is TGTGCCAGCAGCTCAGCACTCGTCCCGACCTTC. Residues: CASSSALVPTF. The whole variable domain, filled in from reference TRBV7-2 and TRBJ2-5, reads GAGVSQSPSNKVTEKGKDVELRCDPISGHTALYWYRQSLGQGLEFLIYFQGNSAPDKSGLPSDRFSAERTGGSVSTLTIQRTQQEDSAVYLCASSSALVPTFGPGTRLLVL.

This chain connects TRBV4-1 to TRBJ1-1; D not resolved. The CDR3 has 15 amino acids. Germline assignment: CDR1 MGHRA and CDR2 YSYEKL. V shed 0 bases and J shed 0 bases, with 8 bases lying between them. This chain's CDR3 is CASSQEPVVNTEAFF. In DNA, the CDR3 is TGCGCCAGCAGCCAAGAACCAGTTGTGAACACTGAAGCTTTCTTT.

The chain employs TRBV5-4 and TRBJ1-2; 9 nucleotides agree with TRBD1. This CDR3 region has 14 residues. Germline V gives CDR1 SGHNT, CDR2 YYREEE (reference sequence). Trimming at V came to 3 bases and at J to 8 bases, leaving 8 bases not matched to a gene. The CDR3 sequence: CASSSTDRGSGYTF. CDR3 nucleotide sequence: TGTGCCAGCAGCTCTACGGACAGGGGTTCCGGCTACACCTTC.

This clonotype was seen a handful of times. V is TRBV27 and J is TRBJ1-3, with TRBD1 identical over 8 bases. Germline V gives CDR1 MNHEY, CDR2 SMNVEV (reference sequence). CDR3 size: 15 residues. Trimming took 0 bases from V and 2 from J; bases not matched to a gene: 0. The CDR3 DNA is TGTGCCAGCAGTTTATCGACAGGGGCTGGAAACACCATATATTTT. This encodes CASSLSTGAGNTIYF.

This clonotype appeared a few times. This sequence joins TRBV11-2 and TRBJ2-7; TRBD1 matches at 11 bases. CDR1 and CDR2 from the germline V gene are SGHAT and FQNNGV. Trimming cost V 5 bases and J 2 bases; bases outside gene matches: 5. The CDR3 extends over 15 amino acids. Here the CDR3 DNA reads TGTGCCAGCAGCCGGGACAGGGGGGGTCCCTACGAGCAGTACTTC. Its protein is CASSRDRGGPYEQYF.

The chain joins TRBV10-3 to TRBJ2-3, with 10 positions matching TRBD1. Trimming removed 4 bases from V and 4 bases from J; junction bases left unmatched: 5. The CDR3 totals 15 residues. Germline lookup yields CDR1 ENHRY and CDR2 SYGVKD. The CDR3 sequence is CAISGGTGVPDTQYF. Here the CDR3 DNA reads TGTGCCATCAGTGGGGGGACAGGGGTTCCAGATACGCAGTATTTT.

The rearrangement links TRBV2 to TRBJ1-5; D is ambiguous. Trimming pared 2 bases from V and 2 bases from J, leaving 22 bases between. This CDR3 is built from 19 residues. CDR1 is SNHLY, CDR2 FYNNEI, per germline. The CDR3 DNA is TGTGCCAGCAGTGAATCTCTCGGCGGTAAGCCGTTGGGCAATCAGCCCCAGCATTTT. Translating gives CASSESLGGKPLGNQPQHF.

This clonotype was picked up a small number of times. V is TRBV4-3 and J is TRBJ2-3; 11 bases are a match to TRBD2. The junction had 9 bases not matched to a gene; V was cut back by 4 bases and J by 6 bases. The CDR3 runs to 16 residues. Per the germline V gene, CDR1 is LGHNA and CDR2 is YSLEER. This CDR3 is CASSPLASGGSDTQYF. CDR3 DNA sequence: TGCGCCAGCAGCCCCCTGGCTAGCGGGGGGTCGGATACGCAGTATTTT.

The table lists this clonotype with a few counts. The rearrangement uses TRBV4-1 and TRBJ2-3; D not resolved. Germline V lookup: CDR1 MGHRA, CDR2 YSYEKL. The CDR3 loop spans 12 amino acids. The ends were cut back, 2 bases at V and 6 bases at J, with 6 bases in the middle. The CDR3 is CASSQLGDTQYF. The CDR3 nucleotides read TGCGCCAGCAGCCAATTGGGGGATACGCAGTATTTT.

The table lists this clonotype with a few counts. The chain employs TRBV7-6 and TRBJ2-5; either TRBD1 or TRBD2 may supply D (5 bases each). CDR1 and CDR2 (germline): SGHVS, FNYEAQ. V lost 5 bases and J lost 5, with 9 bases in between. CDR3 length: 12 residues. This CDR3 reads CASSTGRETQYF. The CDR3 DNA follows: TGTGCCAGCAGCACGGGACGGGAGACCCAGTACTTC.

This clonotype has a count of ten or more. This chain links TRBV7-3 with TRBJ2-2; 7 positions agree with TRBD1. Germline V gene sequence: CDR1 SGHTA, CDR2 FQGTGA. This CDR3 spans 13 amino acids. V shed 3 bases, J shed 6 bases, and the junction held 1 base outside the gene matches. In nucleotides, the CDR3 is TGTGCCAGCAGCTTTACAGGGGCCGGGGAGCTGTTTTTT. Translated: CASSFTGAGELFF. The full variable domain, with the rest looked up from reference TRBV7-3 and TRBJ2-2, is GAGVSQTPSNKVTEKGKYVELRCDPISGHTALYWYRQSLGQGPEFLIYFQGTGAADDSGLPNDRFFAVRPEGSVSTLKIQRTERGDSAVYLCASSFTGAGELFFGEGSRLTVL.

This clonotype was seen at least ten times. The gene calls are TRBV11-2 and TRBJ2-7; D gene uncertain. The CDR3 contains 16 residues. Germline V lookup: CDR1 SGHAT, CDR2 FQNNGV. V shed 7 bases and J shed 0 bases, with 19 bases lying between them. The CDR3: CASTSIGRVNSYEQYF. CDR3 in DNA: TGTGCCAGCACCTCAATCGGACGGGTCAACTCCTACGAGCAGTACTTC.

This clonotype has more than one count but fewer than ten. This rearrangement joins TRBV2 to TRBJ2-1, with TRBD1 identical over 8 bases. J was trimmed by 7 bases and V by 3 bases; bases with no gene match: 8. CDR1 is SNHLY, CDR2 FYNNEI, per germline. The CDR3 runs 15 residues. The CDR3 region has the DNA TGTGCCAGCAGTGACCCAGGGGGCCCCACGAATGAGCAGTTCTTC. It encodes CASSDPGGPTNEQFF.

The chain combines TRBV20-1 with TRBJ2-2; D is unresolved. V dropped 2 bases and J dropped 1 base, with 8 bases sitting between them. This CDR3 comprises 14 residues. Germline V lookup: CDR1 DFQATT, CDR2 SNEGSKA (reference sequence). In DNA, the CDR3 is TGCAGTGCTAGATCGACTGTGAACACCGGGGAGCTGTTTTTT. Protein sequence: CSARSTVNTGELFF.

The rearrangement links TRBV7-3 to TRBJ2-5, with D possibly TRBD2 on 6 matching bases. The CDR3 has 15 residues. Trimming took 5 bases from V and 5 from J, leaving 18 bases between them. Germline assignment: CDR1 SGHTA and CDR2 FQGTGA. CDR3 loop: CASSPGLTEVETQYF. CDR3 coding DNA: TGTGCCAGCAGCCCCGGACTAACCGAGGTCGAGACCCAGTACTTC.

This clonotype was picked up a small number of times. This rearrangement joins TRBV7-8 to TRBJ2-7, with D possibly matching TRBD1 (7 bases). The CDR3 extends over 18 amino acids. The germline V gene encodes CDR1 SGHVS and CDR2 FQNEAQ. The V and J ends lost 5 bases and 1 base respectively, with 24 bases between them. The CDR3 bases are TGTGCCAGCAGCCGAGGGGGAGGTAGGGGACAGAGATCCTACGAGCAGTACTTC. This translates into CASSRGGGRGQRSYEQYF.

This clonotype was counted a few times. J is TRBJ2-1 and V is TRBV20-1, with D possibly TRBD1 on 6 matching bases. Germline CDR1 reads DFQATT; CDR2 reads SNEGSKA (reference sequence). V gave up 5 bases and J gave up 7 bases, with 18 bases separating them. This CDR3 comprises 14 residues. The CDR3 nucleotides read TGCAGTGCTGAGGGTGGGGCAGGGGCGAATGAGCAGTTCTTC. Its protein product is CSAEGGAGANEQFF.

The J gene is TRBJ2-1, the V gene TRBV11-2; TRBD2 matches 12 bases. The V and J ends lost 5 bases and 7 bases, in that order; junction bases with no gene match: 6. The length of the CDR3 is 15 residues. Germline assignment: CDR1 SGHAT and CDR2 FQNNGV. The CDR3 region is CASSTGTSGSNEQFF. CDR3 in DNA: TGTGCCAGCAGCACCGGGACTAGCGGGTCTAATGAGCAGTTCTTC.